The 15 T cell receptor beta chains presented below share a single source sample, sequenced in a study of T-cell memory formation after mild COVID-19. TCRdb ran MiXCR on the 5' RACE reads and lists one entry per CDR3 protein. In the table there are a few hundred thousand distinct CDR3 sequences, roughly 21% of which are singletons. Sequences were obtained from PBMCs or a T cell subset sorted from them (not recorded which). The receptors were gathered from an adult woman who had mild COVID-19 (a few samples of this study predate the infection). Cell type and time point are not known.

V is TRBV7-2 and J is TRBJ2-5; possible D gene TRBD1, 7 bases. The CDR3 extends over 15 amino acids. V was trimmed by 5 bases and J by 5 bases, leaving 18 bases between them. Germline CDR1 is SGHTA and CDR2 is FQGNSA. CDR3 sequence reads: CASSPRGDGGETQYF. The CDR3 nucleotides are TGTGCCAGCAGCCCCAGGGGGGACGGCGGGGAGACCCAGTACTTC.

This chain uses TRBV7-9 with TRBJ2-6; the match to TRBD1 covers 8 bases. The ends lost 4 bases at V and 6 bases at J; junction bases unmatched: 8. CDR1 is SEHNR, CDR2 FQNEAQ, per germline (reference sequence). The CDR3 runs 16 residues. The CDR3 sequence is CASSSTGDKLANVLTF. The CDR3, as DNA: TGTGCCAGCAGCTCGACAGGGGATAAGCTGGCCAACGTCCTGACTTTC.

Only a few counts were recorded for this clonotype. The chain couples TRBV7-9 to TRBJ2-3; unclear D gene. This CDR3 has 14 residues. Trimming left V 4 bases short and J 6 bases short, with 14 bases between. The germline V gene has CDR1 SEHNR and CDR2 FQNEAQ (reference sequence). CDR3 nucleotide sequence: TGTGCCAGCAGCTCGGCCCGAATACGGGATACGCAGTATTTT. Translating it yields CASSSARIRDTQYF.

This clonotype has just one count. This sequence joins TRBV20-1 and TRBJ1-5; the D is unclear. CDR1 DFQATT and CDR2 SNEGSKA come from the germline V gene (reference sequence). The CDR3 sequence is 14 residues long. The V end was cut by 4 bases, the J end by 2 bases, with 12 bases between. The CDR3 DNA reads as TGCAGTGCTACCCCCCCTGGGGGCAATCAGCCCCAGCATTTT. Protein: CSATPPGGNQPQHF.

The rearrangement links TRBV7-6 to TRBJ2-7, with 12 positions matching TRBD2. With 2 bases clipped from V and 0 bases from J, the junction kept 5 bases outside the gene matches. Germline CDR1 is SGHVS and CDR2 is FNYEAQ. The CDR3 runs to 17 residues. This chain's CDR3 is CASSLQTSGGSSYEQYF. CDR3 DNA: TGTGCCAGCAGCTTACAGACTAGCGGGGGAAGCTCCTACGAGCAGTACTTC.

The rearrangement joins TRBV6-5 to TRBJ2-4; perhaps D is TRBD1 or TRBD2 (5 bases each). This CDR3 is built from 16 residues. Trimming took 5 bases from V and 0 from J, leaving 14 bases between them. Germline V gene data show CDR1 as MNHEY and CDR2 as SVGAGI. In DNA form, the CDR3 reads TGTGCCAGCAGTAACGCAGGGAGATTAGCCAAAAACATTCAGTACTTC. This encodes CASSNAGRLAKNIQYF.

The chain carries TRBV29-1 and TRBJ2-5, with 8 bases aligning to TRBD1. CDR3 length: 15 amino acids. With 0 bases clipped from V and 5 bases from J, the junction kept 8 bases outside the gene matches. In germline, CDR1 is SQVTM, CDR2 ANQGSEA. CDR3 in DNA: TGCAGCGTTGAAGAAGAAGGACAGGGCTCGGAGACCCAGTACTTC. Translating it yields CSVEEEGQGSETQYF.

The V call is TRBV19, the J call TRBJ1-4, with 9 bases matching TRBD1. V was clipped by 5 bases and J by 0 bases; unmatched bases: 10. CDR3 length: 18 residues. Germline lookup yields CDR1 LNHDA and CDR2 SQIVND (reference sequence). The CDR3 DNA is TGTGCCAGTAGTCCTCGACAGGGGGGAGCTGCAACTAATGAAAAACTGTTTTTT. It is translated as CASSPRQGGAATNEKLFF.

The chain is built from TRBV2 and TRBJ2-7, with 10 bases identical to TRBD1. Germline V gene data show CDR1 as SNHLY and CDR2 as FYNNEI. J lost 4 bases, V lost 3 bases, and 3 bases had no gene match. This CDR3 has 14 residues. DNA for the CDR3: TGTGCCAGCAGTGAGGACAGGGGGACATACGAGCAGTACTTC. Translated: CASSEDRGTYEQYF.

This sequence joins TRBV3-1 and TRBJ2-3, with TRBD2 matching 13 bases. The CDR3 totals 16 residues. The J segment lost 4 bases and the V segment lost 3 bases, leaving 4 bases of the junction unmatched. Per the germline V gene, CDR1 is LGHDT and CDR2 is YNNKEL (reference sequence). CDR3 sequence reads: CASSQQLAGGPDTQYF. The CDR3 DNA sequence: TGTGCCAGCAGCCAGCAACTAGCGGGGGGGCCAGATACGCAGTATTTT.

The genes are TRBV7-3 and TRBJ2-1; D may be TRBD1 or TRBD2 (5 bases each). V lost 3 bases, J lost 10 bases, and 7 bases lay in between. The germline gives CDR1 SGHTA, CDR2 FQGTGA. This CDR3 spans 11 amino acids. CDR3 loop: CASSFGAEQFF. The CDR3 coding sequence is TGTGCCAGCAGCTTCGGGGCCGAGCAGTTCTTC.

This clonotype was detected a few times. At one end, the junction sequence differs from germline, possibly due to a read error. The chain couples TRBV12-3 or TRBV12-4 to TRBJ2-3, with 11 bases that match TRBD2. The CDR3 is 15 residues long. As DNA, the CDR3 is TGTGCCAGCAGATTAGCGGGGGGGAACACAGATACGCAGTATTTT. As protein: CASRLAGGNTDTQYF.

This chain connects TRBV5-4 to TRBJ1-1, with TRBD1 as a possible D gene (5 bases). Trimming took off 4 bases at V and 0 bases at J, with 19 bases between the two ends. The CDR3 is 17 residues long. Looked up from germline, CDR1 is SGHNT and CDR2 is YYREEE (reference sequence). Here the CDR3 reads CASSLQPGAGMNTEAFF. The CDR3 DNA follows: TGTGCCAGCAGCCTACAGCCGGGAGCAGGGATGAACACTGAAGCTTTCTTT.

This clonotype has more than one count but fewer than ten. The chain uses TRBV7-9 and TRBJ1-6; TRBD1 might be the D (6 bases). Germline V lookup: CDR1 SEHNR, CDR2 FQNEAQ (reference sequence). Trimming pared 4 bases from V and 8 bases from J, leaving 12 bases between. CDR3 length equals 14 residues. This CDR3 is CASSYDRKDSPLHF. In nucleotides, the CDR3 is TGTGCCAGCAGCTACGACAGGAAAGATTCACCCCTCCACTTT.

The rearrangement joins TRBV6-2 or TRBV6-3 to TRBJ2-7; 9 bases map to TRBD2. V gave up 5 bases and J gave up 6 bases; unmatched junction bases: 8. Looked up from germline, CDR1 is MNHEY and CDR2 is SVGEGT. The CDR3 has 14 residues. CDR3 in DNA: TGTGCCAGCAGTCAGAGCGGGAGGCAGGGCGAGCAGTACTTC. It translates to CASSQSGRQGEQYF.